The 3 T cell receptor beta chains in this list originate from one sample, sequenced in a study of cytomegalovirus exposure and HLA in healthy donors (dated by TCRdb to about 2017). Libraries were prepared through the immunoSEQ multiplex PCR assay. For the multiplex PCR, a mixture combining 60 forward primers for TCR Vbeta segments and 13 reverse primers for TCR Jbeta segments was used. TCRdb's version of the immuneACCESS table is confined to in-frame rearrangements and falls short of the full clone set. An unresolved V gene accounts for under half of the shortfall where checked; the remainder is of unknown origin. The sample includes about 160,000 clones, with about four fifths observed a single time. The ten largest clones add up to 5% to 6.5% of the sample. What was sequenced was PBMCs. These receptors all come from a man in his fifties in good health and CMV-seropositive.

V usage is TRBV2 and J usage is TRBJ2-5; a possible D gene is TRBD2 (6 bases). The germline gives CDR1 SNHLY, CDR2 FYNNEI. V was pared by 8 bases and J by 2 bases, with 15 bases between. This CDR3 comprises 14 residues. The CDR3 DNA sequence: TGTGCCAGCGATAGGCCCGGGGGTCAAGAGACCCAGTACTTC. The encoded protein is CASDRPGGQETQYF.

The genes are TRBV5-6 and TRBJ2-7; TRBD2 matches 8 bases. Germline V gene sequence: CDR1 SGHDT, CDR2 YYEEEE. This CDR3 contains 16 residues. V lost 4 bases, J lost 4 bases, and 13 bases stayed unmatched. The DNA of the CDR3 is TGTGCCAGCAGCCCGCCCGGGGCGGGAGGATTATACGAGCAGTACTTC. This sequence encodes CASSPPGAGGLYEQYF.

The genes are TRBV19 and TRBJ2-5, with 11 bases identical to TRBD2. The J call could be wrong; TRBJ2-7 is a better fit for the DNA end. The CDR3 runs to 15 residues. Germline CDR1 is LNHDA and CDR2 is SQIVND (reference sequence). The CDR3 loop reads CASSTGTSGSYEQYF. The CDR3 DNA reads as TGTGCCAGTAGTACTGGGACTAGCGGCTCCTACGAGCAGTACTTC.